One and the same sample provided the 8 T cell receptor beta chains below, sequenced in a study of cytomegalovirus exposure and HLA in healthy donors. The PCR employed 60 Vbeta primers together with 13 Jbeta primers. Assay used: immunoSEQ multiplex PCR; TCRdb lists only in-frame clones, some missing. Counted here are around 120,000 clones, roughly 80% occurring once; the ten biggest clones make up 2.5% to 3.5%. Sequenced input: PBMCs. These receptors were taken from a woman in her 40s in good health and CMV-seropositive.

The CDR3 is CASGGSRGGQPQHF. The DNA of the CDR3 is TGCGCCAGCGGAGGATCACGGGGGGGTCAGCCCCAGCATTTT. The rearrangement links TRBV10-2 to TRBJ1-5, with D possibly matching TRBD1 (5 bases). CDR3 length equals 14 residues. V lost 8 bases, J lost 6 bases, and 17 bases lay in between. CDR1 and CDR2 from the germline V gene are WSHSY and SAAADI.

Worth noting for this clone: Sequence at one end of the junction differs from germline and may be a read error. This rearrangement joins TRBV30 to TRBJ1-6; no definite D call. From germline, CDR1 is GTSNPN and CDR2 SVGIG (reference sequence). CDR3 length: 14 amino acids. The CDR3, as DNA: TGTGCCTGGAGTACCCCCCTCTATAATTCCCCCCTCCACTTT. This sequence encodes CAWSTPLYNSPLHF.

The rearrangement uses TRBV10-3 and TRBJ2-7; tentative D call: TRBD2 (6 bases). From germline, CDR1 is ENHRY and CDR2 SYGVKD. CDR3 length: 14 amino acids. Trimming took 8 bases from V and 4 from J, leaving 18 bases between them. CDR3 in amino acids: CAISRPGLRYEQYF. The CDR3 nucleotides read TGTGCCATCTCTAGACCGGGACTCCGTTACGAGCAGTACTTC.

This clone was observed a handful of times. The genes are TRBV5-1 and TRBJ1-2; TRBD1 matches 7 bases. The CDR3 length is 15 residues. Trimming cost V 0 bases and J 14 bases; bases outside gene matches: 16. The V gene's germline CDR1 is SGHRS and CDR2 YFSETQ. This CDR3 reads CASSLEGLTGFLVTF. The CDR3 DNA reads as TGCGCCAGCAGCTTGGAGGGGTTGACAGGGTTCCTGGTAACCTTC.

This clone has just a few counts. CDR3 residues: CASSLGDRAWEKLFF. The CDR3 nucleotides read TGCGCCAGCAGCCTAGGGGACAGGGCTTGGGAAAAACTGTTTTTT. This chain uses TRBV4-3 with TRBJ1-4; TRBD1 agrees at 9 bases. The CDR3 length is 15 residues. Germline trimming cut 4 bases from V and 8 bases from J; bases unmatched to any gene: 8. Germline assignment: CDR1 LGHNA and CDR2 YSLEER.

This clone was counted once. This sequence joins TRBV5-4 and TRBJ2-3; D is possibly TRBD2 (6 bases). Looked up from germline, CDR1 is SGHNT and CDR2 is YYREEE (reference sequence). Between the trimmed V and J ends, which lost 4 bases and 5 bases, there was a span of 17 bases. This CDR3 spans 15 amino acids. The CDR3, as DNA: TGTGCCAGCAGCCTTAGTCTCTGGGGAGGAGATACGCAGTATTTT. It codes for CASSLSLWGGDTQYF.

The V call is TRBV7-8, the J call TRBJ2-1, with D possibly matching TRBD2 (5 bases). From germline, CDR1 is SGHVS and CDR2 FQNEAQ. The CDR3 length is 17 residues. Trimming took off 5 bases at V and 3 bases at J, with 20 bases between the two ends. The CDR3, as DNA: TGTGCCAGCAGCCACCGGGAACACGGGGATATCTACAATGAGCAGTTCTTC. Its protein product is CASSHREHGDIYNEQFF.

V gene TRBV4-1 combines with J gene TRBJ1-2; no definite D call. The CDR3 sequence is 13 residues long. The V end lost 5 bases, the J end lost 5 bases, and 12 bases lay between the germline ends. Germline V gene sequence: CDR1 MGHRA, CDR2 YSYEKL. CDR3 sequence reads: CASSYREGYGYTF. DNA for the CDR3: TGCGCCAGCAGCTACAGAGAAGGATATGGCTACACCTTC.